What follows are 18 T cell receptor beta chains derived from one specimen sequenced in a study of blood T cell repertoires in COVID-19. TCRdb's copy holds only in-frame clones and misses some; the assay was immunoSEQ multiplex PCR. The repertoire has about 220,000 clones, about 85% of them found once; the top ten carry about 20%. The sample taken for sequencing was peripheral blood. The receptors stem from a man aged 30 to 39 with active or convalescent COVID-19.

CDR3 coding DNA: TGTGCCAGAATAGCGGGAGGGGCGAACACCGGGGAGCTGTTTTTT. The encoded protein is CARIAGGANTGELFF. This chain joins TRBV24-1 and TRBJ2-2, with 11 bases aligning to TRBD2. There are 15 residues in the CDR3. CDR1 and CDR2 (germline): KGHDR, SFDVKD. V lost 11 bases to trimming and J lost 0 bases; unmatched junction nucleotides: 4.

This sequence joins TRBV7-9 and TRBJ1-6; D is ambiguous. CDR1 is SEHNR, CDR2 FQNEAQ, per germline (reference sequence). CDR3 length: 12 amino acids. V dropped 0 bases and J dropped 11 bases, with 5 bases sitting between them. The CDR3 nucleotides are TGTGCCAGCAGCTTAGCGGCAGCACCCCTCCACTTT. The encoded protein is CASSLAAAPLHF.

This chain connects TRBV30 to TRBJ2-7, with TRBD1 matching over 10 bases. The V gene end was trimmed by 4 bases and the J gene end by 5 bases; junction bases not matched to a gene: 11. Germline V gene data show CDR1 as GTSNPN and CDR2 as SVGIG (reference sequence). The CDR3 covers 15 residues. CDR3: CAWTYGGQGFNEQYF. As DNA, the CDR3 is TGTGCCTGGACCTACGGGGGACAGGGGTTCAACGAGCAGTACTTC.

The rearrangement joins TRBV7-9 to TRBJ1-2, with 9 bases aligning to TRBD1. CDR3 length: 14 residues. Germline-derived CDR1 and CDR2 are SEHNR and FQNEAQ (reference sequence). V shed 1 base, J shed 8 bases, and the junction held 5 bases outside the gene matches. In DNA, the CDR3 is TGTGCCAGCAGCTTAGGGACAGGGGTCGACGGCTACACCTTC. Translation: CASSLGTGVDGYTF.

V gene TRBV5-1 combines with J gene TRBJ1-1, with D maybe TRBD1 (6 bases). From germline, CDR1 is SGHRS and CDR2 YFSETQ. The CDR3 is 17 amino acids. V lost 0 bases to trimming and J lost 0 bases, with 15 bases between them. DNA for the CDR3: TGCGCCAGCAGCTTGGAGCGGCAGGGGCCTATGAACACTGAAGCTTTCTTT. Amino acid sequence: CASSLERQGPMNTEAFF.

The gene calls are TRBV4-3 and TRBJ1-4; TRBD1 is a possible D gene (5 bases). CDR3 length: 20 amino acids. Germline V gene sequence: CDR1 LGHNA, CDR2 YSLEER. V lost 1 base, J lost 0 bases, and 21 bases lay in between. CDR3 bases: TGCGCCAGCAGCCAAGGGATGATCCTCAGGGAAGGGCCAACTAATGAAAAACTGTTTTTT. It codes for CASSQGMILREGPTNEKLFF.

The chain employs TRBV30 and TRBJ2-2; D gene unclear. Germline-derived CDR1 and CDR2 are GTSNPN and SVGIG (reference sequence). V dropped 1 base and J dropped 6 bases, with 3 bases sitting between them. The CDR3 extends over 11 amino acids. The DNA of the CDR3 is TGTGCCTGGAGTGGAGCCGGGGAGCTGTTTTTT. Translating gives CAWSGAGELFF. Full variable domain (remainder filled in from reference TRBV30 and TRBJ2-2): SQTIHQWPATLVQPVGSPLSLECTVEGTSNPNLYWYRQAAGRGLQLLFYSVGIGQISSEVPQNLSASRPQDRQFILSSKKLLLSDSGFYLCAWSGAGELFFGEGSRLTVL.

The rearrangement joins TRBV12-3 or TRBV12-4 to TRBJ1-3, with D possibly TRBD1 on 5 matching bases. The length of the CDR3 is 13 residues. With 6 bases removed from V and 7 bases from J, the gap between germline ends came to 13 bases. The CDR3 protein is CASRFTGGNTIYF. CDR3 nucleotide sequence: TGTGCCAGCAGATTTACGGGGGGGAACACCATATATTTT.

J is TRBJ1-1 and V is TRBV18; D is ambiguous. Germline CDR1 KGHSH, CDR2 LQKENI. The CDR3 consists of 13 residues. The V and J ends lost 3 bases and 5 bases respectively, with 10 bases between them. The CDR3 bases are TGTGCCAGCTCACCGCAAGAGAGGACTGAAGCTTTCTTT. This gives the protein CASSPQERTEAFF.

The DNA for the CDR3 is TGTGCCAGCAGCCCCGACAGTAATCAGCCCCAGCATTTT. This translates into CASSPDSNQPQHF. The J gene is TRBJ1-5, the V gene TRBV7-2, with D possibly TRBD1 on 5 matching bases. The CDR3 spans 13 residues. The V gene's germline CDR1 is SGHTA and CDR2 FQGNSA. Trimming removed 5 bases at V and 4 bases at J, with 9 bases between. The full variable domain, completed using reference TRBV7-2 and TRBJ1-5, is GAGVSQSPSNKVTEKGKDVELRCDPISGHTALYWYRQSLGQGLEFLIYFQGNSAPDKSGLPSDRFSAERTGGSVSTLTIQRTQQEDSAVYLCASSPDSNQPQHFGDGTRLSIL.

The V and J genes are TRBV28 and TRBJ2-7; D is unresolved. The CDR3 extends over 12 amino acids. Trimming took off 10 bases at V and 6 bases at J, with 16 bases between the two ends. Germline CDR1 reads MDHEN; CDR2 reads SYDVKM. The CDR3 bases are TGTGCCACCGGGTTTTCCGTGGGCGAGCAGTACTTC. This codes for CATGFSVGEQYF.

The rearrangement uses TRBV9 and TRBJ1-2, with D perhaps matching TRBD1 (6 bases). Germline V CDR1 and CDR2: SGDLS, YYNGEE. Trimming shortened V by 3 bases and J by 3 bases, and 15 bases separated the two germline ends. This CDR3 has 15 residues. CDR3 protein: CASSATGTPDYGYTF. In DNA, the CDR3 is TGTGCCAGCAGCGCAACAGGGACCCCCGACTATGGCTACACCTTC.

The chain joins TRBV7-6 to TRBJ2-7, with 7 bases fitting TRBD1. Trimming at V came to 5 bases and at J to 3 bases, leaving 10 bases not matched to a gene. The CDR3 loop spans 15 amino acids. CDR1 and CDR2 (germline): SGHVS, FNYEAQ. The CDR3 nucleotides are TGTGCCAGCAGCCAGAACAGGGGTAATATCTACGAGCAGTACTTC. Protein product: CASSQNRGNIYEQYF.

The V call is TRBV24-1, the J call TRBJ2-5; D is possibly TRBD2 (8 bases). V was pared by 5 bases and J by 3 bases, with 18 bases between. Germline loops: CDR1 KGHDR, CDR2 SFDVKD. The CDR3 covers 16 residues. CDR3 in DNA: TGTGCCACCAGTGGCTTTGGGACAGCGGGGGAAGAGACCCAGTACTTC. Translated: CATSGFGTAGEETQYF.

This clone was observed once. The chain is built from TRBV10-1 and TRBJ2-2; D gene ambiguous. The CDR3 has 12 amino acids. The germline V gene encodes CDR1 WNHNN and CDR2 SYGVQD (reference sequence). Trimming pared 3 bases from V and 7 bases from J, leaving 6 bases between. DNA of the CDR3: TGCGCCAGCAGTGAACCGGGCGGGGAGCTGTTTTTT. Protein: CASSEPGGELFF.

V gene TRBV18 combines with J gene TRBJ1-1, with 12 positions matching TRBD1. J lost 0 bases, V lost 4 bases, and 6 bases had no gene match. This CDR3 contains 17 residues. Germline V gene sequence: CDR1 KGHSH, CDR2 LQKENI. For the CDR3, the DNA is TGTGCCAGCTCACGGGGACAGGGGGCCTCCATGAACACTGAAGCTTTCTTT. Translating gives CASSRGQGASMNTEAFF. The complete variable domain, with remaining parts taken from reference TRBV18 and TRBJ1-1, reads NAGVMQNPRHLVRRRGQEARLRCSPMKGHSHVYWYRQLPEEGLKFMVYLQKENIIDESGMPKERFSAEFPKEGPSILRIQQVVRGDSAAYFCASSRGQGASMNTEAFFGQGTRLTVV.

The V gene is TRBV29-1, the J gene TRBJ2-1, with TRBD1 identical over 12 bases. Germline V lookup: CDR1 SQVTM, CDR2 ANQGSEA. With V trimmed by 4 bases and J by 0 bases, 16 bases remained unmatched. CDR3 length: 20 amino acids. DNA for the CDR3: TGCAGCGTTGTGGTAGGGACAGGGGGCGCTGGAATAAGCTCCTACAATGAGCAGTTCTTC. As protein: CSVVVGTGGAGISSYNEQFF.

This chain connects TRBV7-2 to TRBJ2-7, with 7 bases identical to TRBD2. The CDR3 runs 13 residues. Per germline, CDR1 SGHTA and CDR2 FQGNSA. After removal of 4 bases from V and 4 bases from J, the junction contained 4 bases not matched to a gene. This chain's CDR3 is CASSSRRGYEQYF. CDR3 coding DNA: TGTGCCAGCAGCTCCCGGCGGGGGTACGAGCAGTACTTC. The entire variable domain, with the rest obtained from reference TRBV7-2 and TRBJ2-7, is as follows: GAGVSQSPSNKVTEKGKDVELRCDPISGHTALYWYRQSLGQGLEFLIYFQGNSAPDKSGLPSDRFSAERTGGSVSTLTIQRTQQEDSAVYLCASSSRRGYEQYFGPGTRLTVT.